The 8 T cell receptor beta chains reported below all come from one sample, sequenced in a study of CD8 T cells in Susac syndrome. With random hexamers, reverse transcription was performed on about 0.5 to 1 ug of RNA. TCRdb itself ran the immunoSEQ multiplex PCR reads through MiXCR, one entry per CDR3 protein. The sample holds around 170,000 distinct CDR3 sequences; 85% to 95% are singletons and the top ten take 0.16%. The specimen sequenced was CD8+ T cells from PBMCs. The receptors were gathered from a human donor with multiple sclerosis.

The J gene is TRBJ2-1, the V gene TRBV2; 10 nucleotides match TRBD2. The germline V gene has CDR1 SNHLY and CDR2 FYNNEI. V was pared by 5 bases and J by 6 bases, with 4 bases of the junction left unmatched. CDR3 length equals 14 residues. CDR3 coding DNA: TGTGCCAGCAGTCCAGCGGGGGGGCCCAATGAGCAGTTCTTC. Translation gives CASSPAGGPNEQFF.

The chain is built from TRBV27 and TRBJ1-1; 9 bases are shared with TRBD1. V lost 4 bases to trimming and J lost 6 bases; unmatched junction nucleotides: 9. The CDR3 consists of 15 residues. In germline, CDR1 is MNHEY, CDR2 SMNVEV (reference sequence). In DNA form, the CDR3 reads TGTGCCAGCAGTTGGGGACAGGGAATGGTCCCTGAAGCTTTCTTT. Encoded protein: CASSWGQGMVPEAFF.

The CDR3 is CASSYAGGGSYTQYF. CDR3 sequence (DNA): TGTGCCAGCAGTTACGCGGGGGGCGGGTCCTATACGCAGTATTTT. The chain employs TRBV7-8 and TRBJ2-3; TRBD2 aligns across 8 bases. The V gene end was trimmed by 6 bases and the J gene end by 7 bases; junction bases not matched to a gene: 12. CDR3 length: 15 residues. CDR1 is SGHVS, CDR2 FQNEAQ, per germline.

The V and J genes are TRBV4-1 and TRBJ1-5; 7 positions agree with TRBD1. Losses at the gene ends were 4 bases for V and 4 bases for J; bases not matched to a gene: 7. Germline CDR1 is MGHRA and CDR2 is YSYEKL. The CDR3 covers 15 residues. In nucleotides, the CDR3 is TGCGCCAGCAGCCTTAAGACAGGGCCAAATCAGCCCCAGCATTTT. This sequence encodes CASSLKTGPNQPQHF.

CDR3 nucleotides: TGTGCCAGCAGTATATACCTGGGGGACTCTTCCACAGATACGCAGTATTTT. This gives the protein CASSIYLGDSSTDTQYF. The V call is TRBV13, the J call TRBJ2-3; maybe TRBD2 (6 bases). Looked up from germline, CDR1 is PRHDT and CDR2 is FYEKMQ (reference sequence). Trimming left V 6 bases short and J 2 bases short, with 21 bases between. The CDR3 sequence is 17 residues long. The variable domain in full, with the rest retrieved from reference TRBV13 and TRBJ2-3, is AAGVIQSPRHLIKEKRETATLKCYPIPRHDTVYWYQQGPGQDPQFLISFYEKMQSDKGSIPDRFSAQQFSDYHSELNMSSLELGDSALYFCASSIYLGDSSTDTQYFGPGTRLTVL.

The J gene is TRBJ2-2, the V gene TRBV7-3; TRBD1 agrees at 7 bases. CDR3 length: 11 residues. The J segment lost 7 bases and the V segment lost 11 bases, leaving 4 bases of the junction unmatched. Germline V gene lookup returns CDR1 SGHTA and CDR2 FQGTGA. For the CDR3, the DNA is TGTGCCGACAGGGTCGACGGGGAGCTGTTTTTT. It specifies CADRVDGELFF.

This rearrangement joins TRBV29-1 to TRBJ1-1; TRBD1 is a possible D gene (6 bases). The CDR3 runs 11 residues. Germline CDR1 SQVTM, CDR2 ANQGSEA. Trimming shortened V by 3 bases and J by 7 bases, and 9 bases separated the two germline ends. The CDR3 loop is CSVDTGHEAFF. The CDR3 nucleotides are TGCAGCGTTGATACAGGGCATGAAGCTTTCTTT. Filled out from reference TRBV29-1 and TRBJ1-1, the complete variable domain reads SAVISQKPSRDICQRGTSLTIQCQVDSQVTMMFWYRQQPGQSLTLIATANQGSEATYESGFVIDKFPISRPNLTFSTLTVSNMSPEDSSIYLCSVDTGHEAFFGQGTRLTVV.

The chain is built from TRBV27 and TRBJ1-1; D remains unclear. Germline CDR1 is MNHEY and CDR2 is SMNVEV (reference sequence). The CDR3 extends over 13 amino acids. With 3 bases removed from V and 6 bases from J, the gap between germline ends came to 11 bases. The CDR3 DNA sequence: TGTGCCAGCAGTTTCGGGGTCGGTTCTGAAGCTTTCTTT. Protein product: CASSFGVGSEAFF.